This entry is about one T cell receptor beta chain. Its antigen is currently not known. The input lacks base qualities; no much larger clone sits a single base away. The CDR3, cysteine through phenylalanine, is 16 amino acids long. CDR3 DNA only is kept here, 48 bases in frame from base 1. V is trimmed back by 5 bases and J by 2 bases, and the junction contains 9 bases that no gene match accounts for. Per the germline V gene (reference sequence), SGHAT is the CDR1 and FQDESV is the CDR2. The library was produced with the immunoSEQ multiplex PCR assay. Rearranged TCR beta chain sequences were amplified using the hsTCRB Kit according to the manufacturer's protocol. TCRB libraries were sequenced on an Illumina MiSeq. As for how the authors treated the data: The proprietary platform of the kit vendor was used for demultiplexing, trimming and gene mapping. Entries here come from immuneACCESS through TCRdb and include only in-frame sequences with V and J called. Some clones fail to appear in such tables; in the studies checked, an unresolved V gene covers under half of the shortfall, and the cause of the remainder is unknown. V and J calls and clone size are given by that table; D and trimming were obtained from the DNA. The sample table lists 25,000 to 35,000 clones, 87% of them with a count of one. Clones ranked in the top ten supply 3% to 4% of the sample.

This entry is derived from a study of a mutant IDH1 vaccine in newly diagnosed glioma (dated by TCRdb to the early 2020s). Some background on the complete study: Patients were given eight vaccinations, in weeks 1, 3, 5, 7, 11, 15, 19 and 23, which matched visits V03 through V10. Of the approximately 35 treated patients, approximately 60% were male and 37.5% were female, and a mean age of around 40 years was recorded. Longitudinal TCRB deep sequencing was done for about two dozen treated patients, wherever samples were available for exploratory analyses. Peripheral blood was collected at six visits: V03 (baseline), V05, V07, V10, V12 and V13. Vaccination began 4-6 weeks after radiotherapy alone, or alongside temozolomide cycles in the chemotherapy-containing groups. Before enrollment, patients had received standard therapy of radiotherapy alone, temozolomide alone, or radiochemotherapy with temozolomide; most received the combination.

Overall study outcomes, separate from this receptor: Vaccine-induced immune responses across multiple MHC alleles were detected in roughly 94% of patients. It was noted by the authors that analyses of patient blood samples could not be reproduced owing to sample limitations. No apparent relationship was observed between pseudoprogression and alterations in the top peripheral T cell clonotypes detected by TCRB sequencing. Availability determined which PBMC samples were chosen for TCRB deep sequencing.

The time point label here, explained by the study, means: week 5, during vaccination. Each vaccine dose was 300 ug of a 20-mer mutant IDH1 peptide in Montanide, given subcutaneously with topical imiquimod. Newly diagnosed WHO grade 3 or 4 IDH1-mutant astrocytomas showing loss of nuclear ATRX were present in the donors. The samples were drawn from NOA16, a multicentre, single-arm, open-label phase I trial in Germany that tested a mutant IDH1 peptide vaccine in humans for the first time. The DNeasy Blood and Tissue Kit was used to extract genomic DNA from EDTA blood for TCRB sequencing. Sequences were derived from peripheral blood mononuclear cells (PBMCs), sampled from a glioma patient whose treatment included an IDH1 peptide vaccine. Recombination connected TRBV11-1 to TRBJ2-5; TRBD2 agrees with 9 junctional bases. This TCR was sampled from a woman aged 40 to 49 with glioma. Some clones in this sample may be carry-over from other donors' samples. The DNA is as follows: TGTGCCAGCAGCCCCCGGCTAGCGGGGATACAAGAGACCCAGTACTTC. This gives the protein CASSPRLAGIQETQYF.